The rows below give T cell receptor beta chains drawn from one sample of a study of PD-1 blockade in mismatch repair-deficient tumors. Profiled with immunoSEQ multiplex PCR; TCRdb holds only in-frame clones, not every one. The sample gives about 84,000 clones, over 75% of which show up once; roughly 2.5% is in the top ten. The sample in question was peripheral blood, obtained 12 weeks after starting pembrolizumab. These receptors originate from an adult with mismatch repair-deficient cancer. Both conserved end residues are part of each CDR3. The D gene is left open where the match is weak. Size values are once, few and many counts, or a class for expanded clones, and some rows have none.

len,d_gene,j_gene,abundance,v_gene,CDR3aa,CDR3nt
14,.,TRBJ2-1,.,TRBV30,CAWSRGDPYNEQFF,TGTGCCTGGAGTAGGGGGGACCCATACAATGAGCAGTTCTTC
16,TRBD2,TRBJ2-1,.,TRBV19,CASSIVGGGIYNEQFF,TGTGCCAGTAGTATAGTAGGCGGGGGTATCTACAATGAGCAGTTCTTC
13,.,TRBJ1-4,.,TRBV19,CASSISGNEKLFF,TGTGCCAGTAGTATATCCGGCAATGAAAAACTGTTTTTT
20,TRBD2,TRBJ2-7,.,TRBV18,CASSPRILLGLAASSYEQYF,TGTGCCAGCTCACCTCGTATTCTTCTGGGACTAGCGGCAAGCTCCTACGAGCAGTACTTC
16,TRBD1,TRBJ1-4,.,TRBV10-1,CASSESTLQGAEKLFF,TGCGCCAGCAGTGAGTCGACACTCCAGGGGGCTGAAAAACTGTTTTTT
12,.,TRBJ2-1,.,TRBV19,CASKGPGNEQFF,TGTGCCAGTAAGGGCCCCGGGAATGAGCAGTTCTTC
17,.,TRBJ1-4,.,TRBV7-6,CASSYPIGGRIGEKLFF,TGTGCCAGCAGCTACCCAATCGGGGGGCGGATAGGGGAAAAACTGTTTTTT
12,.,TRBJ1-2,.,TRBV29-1,CSVVLEGYGYTF,TGCAGCGTTGTGCTGGAGGGCTATGGCTACACCTTC
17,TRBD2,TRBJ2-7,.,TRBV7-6,CASSSPRGSGSKYEQYF,TGTGCCAGCAGTTCTCCTAGGGGTAGCGGGAGTAAGTACGAGCAGTACTTC
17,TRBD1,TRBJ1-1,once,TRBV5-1,CASSPSPDRVLNTEAFF,TGCGCCAGCAGCCCCTCTCCGGACAGGGTATTGAACACTGAAGCTTTCTTT
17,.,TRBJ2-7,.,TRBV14,CASSQRPGNKNHYEQYF,TGTGCCAGCAGCCAACGGCCTGGGAATAAAAACCACTACGAGCAGTACTTC
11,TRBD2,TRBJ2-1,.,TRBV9,CASSFSGQQFF,TGTGCCAGCAGCTTTAGCGGGCAGCAGTTCTTC
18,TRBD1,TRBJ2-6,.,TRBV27,CASSFLGQGFGGANVLTF,TGTGCCAGCAGTTTTTTGGGACAGGGGTTCGGAGGGGCCAACGTCCTGACTTTC
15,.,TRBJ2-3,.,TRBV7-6,CASSLTGDYTDTQYF,TGTGCCAGCAGCCTAACAGGGGACTACACAGATACGCAGTATTTT
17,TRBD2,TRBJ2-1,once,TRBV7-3,CASSSGLAGAARNEQFF,TGTGCCAGCAGTTCCGGACTAGCGGGAGCAGCCCGCAATGAGCAGTTCTTC
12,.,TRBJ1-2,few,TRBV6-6,CASNHGGDGYTF,TGTGCCAGCAATCACGGGGGAGATGGCTACACCTTC
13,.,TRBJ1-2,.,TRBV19,CASSSPPPTGMAF,TGTGCCAGTAGTTCCCCACCCCCGACAGGAATGGCCTTC
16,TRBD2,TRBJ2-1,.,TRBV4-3,CASNQVLAGPYNEQFF,TGCGCCAGCAACCAAGTGCTAGCGGGCCCCTACAATGAGCAGTTCTTC
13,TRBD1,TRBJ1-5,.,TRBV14,CASSTRGDQPQHF,TGTGCCAGCAGCACCAGGGGGGACCAGCCCCAGCATTTT
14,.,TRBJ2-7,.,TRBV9,CACFGGHSSYEQYF,TGTGCCTGTTTTGGTGGACACTCCTCCTACGAGCAGTACTTC
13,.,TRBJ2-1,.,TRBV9,CASSVGLGDEQFF,TGTGCCAGCAGCGTAGGGCTGGGGGACGAGCAGTTCTTC
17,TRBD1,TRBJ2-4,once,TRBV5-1,CASSRGGPEGRANIQYF,TGCGCCAGCAGCCGAGGGGGCCCCGAGGGTAGGGCAAACATTCAGTACTTC
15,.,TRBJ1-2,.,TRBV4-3,CASSQGGLDLYGYTF,TGCGCCAGCAGCCAAGGGGGCCTGGACCTCTATGGCTACACCTTC
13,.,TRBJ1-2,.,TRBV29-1,CSVPGTITRGYTF,TGCAGCGTCCCCGGGACCATAACTCGTGGCTACACCTTC
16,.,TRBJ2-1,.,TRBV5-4,CASSLEGKSSYNEQFF,TGTGCCAGCAGCTTGGAGGGGAAGAGCTCCTACAATGAGCAGTTCTTC
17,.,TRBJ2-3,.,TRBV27,CASSCGGTRSLKDTQYF,TGTGCCAGCAGTTGTGGGGGGACTCGGAGCCTCAAAGATACGCAGTATTTT
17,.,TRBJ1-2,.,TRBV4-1,CASSQGVRTFNLYGYTF,TGCGCCAGCAGCCAAGGGGTACGGACCTTCAACCTCTATGGCTACACCTTC
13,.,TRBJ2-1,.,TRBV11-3,CASSLDQNNEQFF,TGTGCCAGCAGCTTAGATCAAAACAATGAGCAGTTCTTC
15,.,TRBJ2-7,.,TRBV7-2,CASSLMVWGAYEQYF,TGTGCCAGCAGCTTAATGGTCTGGGGGGCCTACGAGCAGTACTTC
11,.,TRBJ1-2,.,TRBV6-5,CASSSTNGYTF,TGTGCCAGCAGTTCGACTAATGGCTACACCTTC
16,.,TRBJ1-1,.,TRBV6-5,CASSSSDGRRYTEAFF,TGTGCCAGCAGTTCATCAGACGGACGGAGGTACACTGAAGCTTTCTTT
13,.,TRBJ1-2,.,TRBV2,CASSGLGDYGYTF,TGTGCCAGTAGCGGGTTGGGGGACTATGGCTACACCTTC
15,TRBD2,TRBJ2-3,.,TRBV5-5,CASSLLAGDEDTQYF,TGTGCCAGCAGCTTGCTAGCGGGAGATGAAGATACGCAGTATTTT
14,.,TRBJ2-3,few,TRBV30,CAWSVPLSTDTQYF,TGTGCCTGGAGTGTACCGCTGAGCACAGATACGCAGTATTTT
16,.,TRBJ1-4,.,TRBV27,CASSLYYRARNEKLFF,TGTGCCAGCAGTTTATATTACAGGGCTAGAAATGAAAAACTGTTTTTT
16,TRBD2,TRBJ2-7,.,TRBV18,CASSPATSGRAYEQYF,TGTGCCAGCTCACCGGCGACTAGCGGGAGGGCCTACGAGCAGTACTTC
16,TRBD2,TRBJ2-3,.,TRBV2,CASALTSGRATDTQYF,TGTGCCAGCGCTTTGACTAGCGGGAGGGCCACAGATACGCAGTATTTT
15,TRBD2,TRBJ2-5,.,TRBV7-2,CASSSGLASGETQYF,TGTGCCAGCAGCTCGGGACTAGCGTCCGGAGAGACCCAGTACTTC
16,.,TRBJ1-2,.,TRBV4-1,CASSQDRNRAYFGYTF,TGCGCCAGCAGCCAAGATCGAAACAGGGCCTACTTTGGCTACACCTTC
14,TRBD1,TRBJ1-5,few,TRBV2,CASSIRQGSQPQHF,TGTGCCAGCAGTATTCGACAGGGGAGCCAGCCCCAGCATTTT
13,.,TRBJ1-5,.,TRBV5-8,CASSSRNNQPQHF,TGTGCCAGCAGCTCCAGGAACAATCAGCCCCAGCATTTT
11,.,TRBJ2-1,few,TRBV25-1,CASSRSNEQFF,TGTGCCAGCAGTCGGAGCAATGAGCAGTTCTTC
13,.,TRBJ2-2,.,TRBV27,CASSTIATGELFF,TGTGCCAGCAGTACCATAGCCACCGGGGAGCTGTTTTTT
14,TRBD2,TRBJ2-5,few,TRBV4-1,CASSQPRSGRTQYF,TGCGCCAGCAGCCAACCCCGGAGCGGGAGAACCCAGTACTTC
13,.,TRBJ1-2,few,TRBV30,CAWSAQGNYGYTF,TGTGCCTGGAGTGCCCAGGGAAACTATGGCTACACCTTC
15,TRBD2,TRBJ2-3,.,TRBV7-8,CASSLTSGTTDTQYF,TGTGCCAGCAGCCTCACTAGCGGGACCACAGATACGCAGTATTTT
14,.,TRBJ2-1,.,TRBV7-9,CASSLGLTNNEQFF,TGTGCCAGCAGCTTAGGGCTAACCAACAATGAGCAGTTCTTC
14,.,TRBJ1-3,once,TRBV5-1,CASSGTGTGNTIYF,TGCGCCAGCAGCGGGACCGGGACTGGAAACACCATATATTTT
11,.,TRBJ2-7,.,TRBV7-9,CASTLGYEQYF,TGTGCCAGCACCCTAGGCTACGAGCAGTACTTC
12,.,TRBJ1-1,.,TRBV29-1,CSVGLHNTEAFF,TGCAGCGTTGGTCTGCACAACACTGAAGCTTTCTTT
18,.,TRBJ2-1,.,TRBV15,CATSRDSRHQSSYNEQFF,TGTGCCACCAGCAGAGATTCGCGACACCAGAGCTCCTACAATGAGCAGTTCTTC
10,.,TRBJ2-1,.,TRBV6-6,CATGWDEQFF,TGTGCCACCGGATGGGATGAGCAGTTCTTC
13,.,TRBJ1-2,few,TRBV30,CAWSLGQGGGYTF,TGTGCCTGGAGTCTGGGGCAGGGAGGAGGCTACACCTTC
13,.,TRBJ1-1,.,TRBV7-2,CASTLYRDTEAFF,TGTGCCAGCACCCTCTATAGGGACACTGAAGCTTTCTTT
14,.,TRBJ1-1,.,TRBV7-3,CASSLGFEGSEAFF,TGTGCCAGCAGCTTAGGGTTCGAGGGGTCTGAAGCTTTCTTT
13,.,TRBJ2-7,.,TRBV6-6,CASRHDGYYEQYF,TGTGCCAGCAGACACGACGGATACTACGAGCAGTACTTC
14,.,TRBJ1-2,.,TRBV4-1,CASSYGRPSYGYTF,TGCGCCAGCAGCTACGGACGGCCGAGCTATGGCTACACCTTC
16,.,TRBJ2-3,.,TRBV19,CASSILDAGPTDTQYF,TGTGCCAGTAGTATATTAGACGCCGGCCCCACAGATACGCAGTATTTT